The 18 T cell receptor beta chains below all came from one sample that was sequenced in a study of blood T cell repertoires in COVID-19. Only in-frame clones appear in the TCRdb table, and some are missing; sequencing was by immunoSEQ multiplex PCR. The repertoire has around 200,000 clones, 86% of them found once; the top ten carry roughly 4%. Sequenced material: PBMCs or T cells enriched from blood (not recorded which). The receptor set was obtained from a woman aged 25 to 39 who had been exposed to COVID-19.

The CDR3 sequence is CAWRLTGGSYGYTF. The CDR3 bases are TGTGCCTGGAGGCTGACAGGGGGTAGCTATGGCTACACCTTC. The rearrangement links TRBV30 to TRBJ1-2; 9 bases match TRBD1. The CDR3 is 14 amino acids. V was clipped by 3 bases and J by 4 bases; unmatched bases: 6. The germline gives CDR1 GTSNPN, CDR2 SVGIG (reference sequence).

A note on this clone: The junction departs from the called germline gene at one end, perhaps through a read error. V usage is TRBV5-1 and J usage is TRBJ2-6; 7 positions agree with TRBD1. This CDR3 is built from 18 residues. The V gene's germline CDR1 is SGHRS and CDR2 YFSETQ. CDR3 sequence (DNA): TGCGCCAGCAGCTTAAGAGGGGGCCTGAACTCTGGGGCCAACGTCTTGACTTTC. Translating it yields CASSLRGGLNSGANVLTF.

This clone was detected a few times. The gene calls are TRBV2 and TRBJ1-4; TRBD1 agrees at 8 bases. The CDR3 length is 16 residues. The V and J ends lost 7 bases and 6 bases, in that order; junction bases with no gene match: 13. The V gene's germline CDR1 is SNHLY and CDR2 FYNNEI. The CDR3 nucleotides are TGTGCCAGCATAGGGGCAGGGGGCGGGTTGGATGAAAAACTGTTTTTT. Its translation is CASIGAGGGLDEKLFF.

The rearrangement joins TRBV30 to TRBJ2-3, with 10 bases lining up with TRBD1. The CDR3 loop spans 12 amino acids. Germline CDR1 GTSNPN, CDR2 SVGIG (reference sequence). The trim removed 8 bases at V and 4 bases at J, leaving 3 bases unmatched. CDR3 sequence: CAQDRGADTQYF. DNA of the CDR3: TGTGCCCAGGACAGGGGGGCAGATACGCAGTATTTT.

The genes are TRBV5-5 and TRBJ1-4; no firm D call. Germline loops: CDR1 SGHKS, CDR2 YYEKEE (reference sequence). Trimming stripped 0 bases from V and 0 bases from J, with 9 bases between. CDR3 length equals 16 residues. The CDR3 protein is CASSLDPRSTNEKLFF. The CDR3 nucleotides are TGTGCCAGCAGCTTGGATCCCAGGTCAACTAATGAAAAACTGTTTTTT.

The CDR3 is CASSLTGSTNEKLFF. The CDR3 coding sequence is TGTGCCAGCAGCCTTACAGGGTCAACTAATGAAAAACTGTTTTTT. The chain joins TRBV28 to TRBJ1-4; possibly TRBD1 for D (6 bases). Trimming took 6 bases from V and 0 from J, leaving 11 bases between them. Per the germline V gene, CDR1 is MDHEN and CDR2 is SYDVKM. This CDR3 has 15 residues.

This clone has a handful of counts. The chain couples TRBV29-1 to TRBJ1-2; 10 nucleotides match TRBD1. Germline values: CDR1 SQVTM, CDR2 ANQGSEA. V was pared by 7 bases and J by 7 bases, with 9 bases of the junction left unmatched. The CDR3 is made up of 13 amino acids. The CDR3 coding sequence is TGCAGCGCTATTCCGGGACAGGGGACTGGCTACACCTTC. This encodes CSAIPGQGTGYTF.

This chain links TRBV28 with TRBJ2-1; 7 nucleotides line up with TRBD1. The CDR3 spans 16 residues. Germline V CDR1 and CDR2: MDHEN, SYDVKM. V lost 5 bases and J lost 6; bases outside the gene matches: 13. CDR3 coding DNA: TGTGCCAGCAGTCCATCCCCGTTAAGGACAGGCAATGAGCAGTTCTTC. It encodes CASSPSPLRTGNEQFF. The full variable domain, in which reference TRBV28 and TRBJ2-1 provide the parts outside the CDR3, is DVKVTQSSRYLVKRTGEKVFLECVQDMDHENMFWYRQDPGLGLRLIYFSYDVKMKEKGDIPEGYSVSREKKERFSLILESASTNQTSMYLCASSPSPLRTGNEQFFGPGTRLTVL.

The CDR3 protein is CASSPGDNSGNTIYF. As DNA, the CDR3 is TGTGCCAGTAGCCCCGGGGACAACTCTGGAAACACCATATATTTT. The gene calls are TRBV19 and TRBJ1-3; maybe TRBD1 (6 bases). CDR3 length: 15 residues. Germline V lookup: CDR1 LNHDA, CDR2 SQIVND (reference sequence). Trimming pared 6 bases from V and 0 bases from J, leaving 12 bases between.

The chain combines TRBV6-5 with TRBJ1-5, with 7 bases aligning to TRBD1. The germline gives CDR1 MNHEY, CDR2 SVGAGI. This CDR3 spans 13 amino acids. The junction had 6 bases not matched to a gene; V was cut back by 10 bases and J by 3 bases. CDR3 residues: CATTTGFNQPQHF. The CDR3 coding sequence is TGTGCCACGACGACAGGGTTCAATCAGCCCCAGCATTTT.

The chain employs TRBV24-1 and TRBJ2-3; TRBD1 matches at 7 bases. The CDR3 extends over 17 amino acids. From germline, CDR1 is KGHDR and CDR2 SFDVKD. With V trimmed by 0 bases and J by 3 bases, 8 bases remained unmatched. This chain's CDR3 is CATSDLIGGGLTDTQYF. The CDR3, as DNA: TGTGCCACCAGTGATTTGATAGGGGGCGGCCTTACAGATACGCAGTATTTT.

V gene TRBV30 combines with J gene TRBJ1-2; tentatively, D is TRBD1 (6 bases). In germline, CDR1 is GTSNPN, CDR2 SVGIG (reference sequence). The CDR3 is 10 amino acids. The V end was cut by 5 bases, the J end by 9 bases, with 10 bases between. CDR3 in amino acids: CAWFRGSYTF. CDR3 coding DNA: TGTGCCTGGTTCAGGGGCAGCTACACCTTC.

J is TRBJ1-6 and V is TRBV7-9; D unclear. This CDR3 spans 15 amino acids. V gave up 2 bases and J gave up 8 bases, with 13 bases separating them. The V gene's germline CDR1 is SEHNR and CDR2 FQNEAQ (reference sequence). The DNA for the CDR3 is TGTGCCAGCAGCTTATCCGGGATAGGACATTCACCCCTCCACTTT. Protein: CASSLSGIGHSPLHF.

V and J are TRBV3-1 (or the pseudogene TRBV3-2) and TRBJ1-2, with TRBD1 matching 8 bases. In germline, CDR1 is LGHDT, CDR2 YNNKEL (reference sequence). The CDR3 runs 13 residues. The V and J ends lost 5 bases and 3 bases, in that order; junction bases with no gene match: 2. In nucleotides, the CDR3 is TGTGCCAGCAGCGGACAGGGCGACTATGGCTACACCTTC. This sequence encodes CASSGQGDYGYTF.

This chain connects TRBV5-1 to TRBJ1-4, with TRBD1 matching over 9 bases. V was clipped by 2 bases and J by 2 bases; unmatched bases: 1. Germline lookup yields CDR1 SGHRS and CDR2 YFSETQ. The CDR3 runs 15 residues. CDR3 region: CASSFGTGTNEKLFF. CDR3 sequence (DNA): TGCGCCAGCAGCTTCGGGACAGGGACTAATGAAAAACTGTTTTTT.

The V call is TRBV2, the J call TRBJ2-1; D remains ambiguous. CDR1 is SNHLY, CDR2 FYNNEI, per germline. CDR3 length equals 12 residues. The germline V and J ends were trimmed by 3 bases and 7 bases, with 7 bases remaining between them. The CDR3 DNA reads as TGTGCCAGCAGTGAGAGCCGAAATGAGCAGTTCTTC. This translates into CASSESRNEQFF.

The chain employs TRBV5-4 and TRBJ1-2, with TRBD1 matching over 7 bases. The CDR3 runs to 13 residues. Germline V CDR1 and CDR2: SGHNT, YYREEE (reference sequence). V shed 7 bases, J shed 4 bases, and the junction held 7 bases outside the gene matches. CDR3 sequence: CASHLQGLYGYTF. CDR3 DNA sequence: TGTGCCAGCCACCTACAGGGGCTCTATGGCTACACCTTC.

The chain is built from TRBV6-5 and TRBJ1-2; 12 positions agree with TRBD1. The CDR3 runs 16 residues. V was clipped by 4 bases and J by 5 bases; unmatched bases: 8. Per germline, CDR1 MNHEY and CDR2 SVGAGI. This chain's CDR3 is CASSSGTGGFGYGYTF. CDR3 nucleotides: TGTGCCAGCAGTTCCGGGACAGGGGGCTTCGGATATGGCTACACCTTC.